This TCR beta chain came from a study of T cells after yellow fever vaccination. The sample holds a few counts of this clonotype. The antigen is unknown. Study outcomes and limitations: There was a possibility that FACS-sorted repertoires contained abundant clonotypes contaminating from the bulk population.

TCRdb fed the 5' RACE reads into MiXCR, producing one record per CDR3 protein. This table has a few hundred thousand distinct CDR3 sequences, approximately 16% appearing once. V gave up 10 bases and J gave up 9 bases; unmatched junction bases: 11. The CDR3 runs to 14 residues. Germline loops: CDR1 LNHDA, CDR2 SQIVND (reference sequence). The chain recombines TRBV19 with TRBJ2-1; 11 bases align to TRBD1. The starting material was PBMCs, obtained about 5 days after the first yellow fever vaccination. This receptor was obtained from a man younger than 30 who received the YFV17D yellow fever vaccine. The CDR3 sequence: CATSGTGGRIEQFF. CDR3 DNA: TGTGCCACTAGCGGGACAGGGGGAAGGATTGAGCAGTTCTTC.